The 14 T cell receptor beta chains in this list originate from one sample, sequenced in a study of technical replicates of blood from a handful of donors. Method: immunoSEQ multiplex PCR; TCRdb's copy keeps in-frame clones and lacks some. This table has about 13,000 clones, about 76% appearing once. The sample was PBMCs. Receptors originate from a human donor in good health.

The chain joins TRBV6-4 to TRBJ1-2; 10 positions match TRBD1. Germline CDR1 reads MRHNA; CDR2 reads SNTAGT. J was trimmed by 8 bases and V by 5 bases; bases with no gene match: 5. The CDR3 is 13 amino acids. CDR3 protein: CASSSGTGEGYTF. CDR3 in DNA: TGTGCCAGCAGTTCCGGGACAGGGGAAGGCTACACCTTC.

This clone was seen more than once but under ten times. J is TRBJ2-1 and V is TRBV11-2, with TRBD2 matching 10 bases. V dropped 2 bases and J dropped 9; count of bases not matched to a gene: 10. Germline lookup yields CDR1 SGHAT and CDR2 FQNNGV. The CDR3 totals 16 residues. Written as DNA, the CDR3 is TGTGCCAGCAGCTTATTGGCTAGCGGGAGTCAGGGTGAGCAGTTCTTC. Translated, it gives CASSLLASGSQGEQFF.

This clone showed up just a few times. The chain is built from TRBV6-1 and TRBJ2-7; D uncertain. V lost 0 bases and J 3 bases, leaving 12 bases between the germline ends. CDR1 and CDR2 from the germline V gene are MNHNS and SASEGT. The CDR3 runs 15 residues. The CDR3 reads CASSEARQSDYEQYF. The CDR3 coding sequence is TGTGCCAGCAGTGAAGCTCGTCAGTCAGACTACGAGCAGTACTTC.

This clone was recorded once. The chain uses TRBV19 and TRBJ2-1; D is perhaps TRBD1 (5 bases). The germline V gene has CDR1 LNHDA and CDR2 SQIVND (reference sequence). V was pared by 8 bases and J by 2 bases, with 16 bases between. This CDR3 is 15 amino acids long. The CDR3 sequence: CASHSGAPAYNEQFF. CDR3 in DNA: TGTGCCAGTCATAGTGGGGCCCCGGCCTACAATGAGCAGTTCTTC.

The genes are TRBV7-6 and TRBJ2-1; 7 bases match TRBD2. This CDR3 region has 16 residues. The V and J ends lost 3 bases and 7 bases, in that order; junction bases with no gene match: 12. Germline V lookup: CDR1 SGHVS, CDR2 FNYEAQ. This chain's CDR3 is CASSFAAGAGVNEQFF. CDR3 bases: TGTGCCAGCAGCTTCGCGGCCGGGGCGGGAGTTAATGAGCAGTTCTTC.

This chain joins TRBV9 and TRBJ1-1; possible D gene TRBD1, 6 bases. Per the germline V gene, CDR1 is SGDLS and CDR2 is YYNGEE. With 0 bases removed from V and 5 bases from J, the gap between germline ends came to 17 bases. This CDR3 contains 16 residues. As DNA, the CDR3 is TGTGCCAGCAGCGTAGATCTGGGAACAGGGATGACTGAAGCTTTCTTT. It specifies CASSVDLGTGMTEAFF.

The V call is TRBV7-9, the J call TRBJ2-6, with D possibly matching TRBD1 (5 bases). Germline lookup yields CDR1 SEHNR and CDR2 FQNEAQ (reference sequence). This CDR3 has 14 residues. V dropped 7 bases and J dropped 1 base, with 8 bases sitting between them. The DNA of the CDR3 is TGTGCCAGCAACCAGGGTTCTGGGGCCAACGTCCTGACTTTC. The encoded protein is CASNQGSGANVLTF.

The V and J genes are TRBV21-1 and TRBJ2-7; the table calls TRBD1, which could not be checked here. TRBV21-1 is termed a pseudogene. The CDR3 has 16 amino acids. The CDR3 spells CASSKAVREISYEQYF. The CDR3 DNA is TGTGCCAGCAGCAAAGCGGTCAGGGAAATTTCCTACGAGCAGTACTTC.

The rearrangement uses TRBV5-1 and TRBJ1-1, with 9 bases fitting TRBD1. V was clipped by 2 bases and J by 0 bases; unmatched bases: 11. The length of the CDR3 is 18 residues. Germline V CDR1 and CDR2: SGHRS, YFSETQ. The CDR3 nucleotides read TGCGCCAGCAGCTTAACTTTGGGACAGGGTCTTTTGAACACTGAAGCTTTCTTT. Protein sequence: CASSLTLGQGLLNTEAFF. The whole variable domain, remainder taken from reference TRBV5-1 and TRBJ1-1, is KAGVTQTPRYLIKTRGQQVTLSCSPISGHRSVSWYQQTPGQGLQFLFEYFSETQRNKGNFPGRFSGRQFSNSRSEMNVSTLELGDSALYLCASSLTLGQGLLNTEAFFGQGTRLTVV.

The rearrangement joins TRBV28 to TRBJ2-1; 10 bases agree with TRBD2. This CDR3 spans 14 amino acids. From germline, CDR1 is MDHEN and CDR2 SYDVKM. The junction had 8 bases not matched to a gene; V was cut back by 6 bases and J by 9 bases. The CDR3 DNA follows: TGTGCCAGCAGCCGGACTAGCGGAATACCTGAGCAGTTCTTC. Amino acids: CASSRTSGIPEQFF.

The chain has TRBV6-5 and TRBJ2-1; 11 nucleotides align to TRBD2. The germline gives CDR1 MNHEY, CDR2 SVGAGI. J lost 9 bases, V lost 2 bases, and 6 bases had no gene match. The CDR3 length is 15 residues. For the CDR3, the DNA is TGTGCCAGCAGTTACCTAGCGGGAGGAGGGGTTGAGCAGTTCTTC. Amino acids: CASSYLAGGGVEQFF.

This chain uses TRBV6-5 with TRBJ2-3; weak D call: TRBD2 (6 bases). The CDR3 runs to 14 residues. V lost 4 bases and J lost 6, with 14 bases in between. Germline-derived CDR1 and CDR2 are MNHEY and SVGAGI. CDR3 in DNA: TGTGCCAGCAGTTCCCCCCCGGCGGGGGATACGCAGTATTTT. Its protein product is CASSSPPAGDTQYF.

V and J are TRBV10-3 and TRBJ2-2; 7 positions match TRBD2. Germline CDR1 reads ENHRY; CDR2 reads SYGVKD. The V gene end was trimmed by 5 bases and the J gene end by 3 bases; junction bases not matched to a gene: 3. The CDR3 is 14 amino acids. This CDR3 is CAISPRGDTGELFF. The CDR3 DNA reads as TGTGCCATCAGTCCTCGGGGGGACACCGGGGAGCTGTTTTTT.

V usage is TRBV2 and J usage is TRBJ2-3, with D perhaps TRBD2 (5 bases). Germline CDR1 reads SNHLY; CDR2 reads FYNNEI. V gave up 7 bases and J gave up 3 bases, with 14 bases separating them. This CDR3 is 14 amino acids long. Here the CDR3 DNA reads TGTGCCAGCAAGGACTCGCCCTCGACAGATACGCAGTATTTT. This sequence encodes CASKDSPSTDTQYF.